This TCR beta chain was identified in a study of T-cell reconstitution after alpha-beta-depleted transplantation in children. This CDR3 has 15 residues. As it was prepared, the TCRbeta library received unique molecular identifiers. TCRdb itself ran the PCR reads through MiXCR, one entry per CDR3 protein. This sample yields about 400,000 distinct CDR3 sequences, of which about 20% are seen a single time; 3.5% to 4% belongs to the top ten. The chain links TRBV21-1 to TRBJ2-7. TRBV21-1 is designated a pseudogene. The receptor's source is a human donor who donated a stem cell graft to a child with acute myeloid leukemia. Sequences were derived from PBMCs from the stem cell graft donor, sampled from the stem cell graft. CDR3 DNA sequence: TGTGCCAGCAGCAAACTTCAGAGGTCCGCCTACGAGCAGTACTTC. It translates to CASSKLQRSAYEQYF.